Listed below are T cell receptor beta chains from one sample, sequenced in a study of glioma-infiltrating T cells. MiXCR was run by TCRdb on the multiplex PCR reads, yielding one entry per CDR3 protein. The table shows 150,000 to 200,000 distinct CDR3 sequences, with about 32% occurring only once. The sample consisted of glioma tissue, nonneoplastic brain tissue, or PBMCs (not recorded which). The origin of the receptors is a human donor with low-grade glioma or glioblastoma, undergoing nonglioma brain surgery, or in good health (not recorded which). The CDR3 runs from the conserved cysteine through the conserved F or W. The D gene is left open where the match is weak. Size values are once, few and many counts, or a class for expanded clones, and some rows have none.

J,D,size,V,CDR3,DNA
TRBJ2-7,.,.,TRBV4-1,CASSAGISSCEQYF,TGCGCCAGCAGCGCTGGGATAAGTTCCTGCGAGCAGTACTTC
TRBJ2-1,.,many,TRBV6-2/TRBV6-3,CASSYYYAGKNNEQFF,TGTGCCAGCAGTTACTATTACGCGGGAAAGAACAATGAGCAGTTCTTC
TRBJ1-5,.,many,TRBV6-1,CASRSSGTSGQPQHF,TGTGCCAGCAGGTCGTCCGGGACGTCGGGTCAGCCCCAGCATTTT
TRBJ2-1,TRBD2,.,TRBV5-1,CASSFGGSSYNKQFF,TGCGCCAGCAGCTTCGGCGGGAGCTCCTACAATAAGCAGTTCTTC
TRBJ2-3,TRBD1,many,TRBV20-1,CSAGRQGADTQYF,TGCAGTGCTGGGAGACAGGGGGCAGATACGCAGTATTTT
TRBJ2-1,TRBD2,many,TRBV6-2/TRBV6-3,CASSSPPTSGEQFF,TGTGCCAGCAGTTCCCCCCCGACTAGCGGTGAGCAGTTCTTC
TRBJ2-5,TRBD1,many,TRBV28,CASSRPGRTGGETQYF,TGTGCCAGCAGCCGCCCTGGCCGGACAGGGGGTGAGACCCAGTACTTC
TRBJ2-5,.,many,TRBV20-1,CSARGGTDTRTQYF,TGCAGTGCTAGGGGTGGGACCGATACCAGGACCCAGTACTTC
TRBJ1-6,.,many,TRBV2,CASSEIREFFSPLHF,TGTGCCAGCAGTGAAATCAGAGAGTTCTTTTCACCCCTCCACTTT
TRBJ2-7,TRBD2,.,TRBV20-1,CSARDSASGSIYEQYF,TGCAGTGCTAGAGATAGCGCTAGCGGGAGTATCTACGAGCAGTACTTC
TRBJ2-2,TRBD1,.,TRBV19,CASSMTGGSNAGELFF,TGTGCCAGTAGTATGACAGGGGGCAGTAACGCCGGGGAGCTGTTTTTT
TRBJ1-2,.,few,TRBV27,CASSWGGYTF,TGTGCCAGCAGTTGGGGGGGCTACACCTTC
TRBJ2-1,.,many,TRBV7-9,CASSSQGGGHNEQFF,TGTGCCAGCAGTTCCCAGGGCGGGGGCCACAATGAGCAGTTCTTC
TRBJ2-3,TRBD2,.,TRBV20-1,CSARDRLAGGPDTKYF,TGCAGTGCTAGAGATCGACTAGCGGGAGGGCCCGATACAAAGTATTTT
TRBJ2-1,TRBD2,many,TRBV20-1,CSARGSPASGRNEQFF,TGCAGTGCTAGAGGTAGTCCGGCTAGCGGGCGAAATGAGCAGTTCTTC
TRBJ1-2,TRBD1,few,TRBV7-2,CASSLESGGGYTF,TGTGCCAGCAGCTTAGAGTCAGGGGGTGGCTACACCTTC